This TCR beta chain was profiled in a study of blood T cell repertoires in COVID-19. Germline trimming cut 2 bases from V and 1 base from J; bases unmatched to any gene: 7. CDR3 length equals 16 residues. CDR1 GTSNPN and CDR2 SVGIG come from the germline V gene (reference sequence). Data came from immunoSEQ multiplex PCR; TCRdb stores just in-frame clones and leaves some out. This table has some 80,000 clones, over 70% appearing once. The TCR sequence derives from a human donor in a cohort sampled during active COVID-19. This sequence joins TRBV30 and TRBJ1-5, with 8 bases fitting TRBD1. The specimen was peripheral blood. The DNA for the CDR3 is TGTGCCTGGAGTAGGCCAGGGGGCCGAAGCAATCAGCCCCAGCATTTT. Amino acid sequence: CAWSRPGGRSNQPQHF. The full variable domain, rest sourced from reference TRBV30 and TRBJ1-5, is SQTIHQWPATLVQPVGSPLSLECTVEGTSNPNLYWYRQAAGRGLQLLFYSVGIGQISSEVPQNLSASRPQDRQFILSSKKLLLSDSGFYLCAWSRPGGRSNQPQHFGDGTRLSIL.